The clone carrying this T cell receptor (beta chain) was seen at least ten times. The antigen is not known. The read terminates 3 residues ahead of where the CDR3 ends, so the germline J gene completes it. Diagnosis required reduced IgG, IgA and/or IgM with specific antibody deficiency. Both groups were predominantly of Caucasian heritage. Heparinized whole blood, 5 to 8 ml, came from each donor. The data were obtained in a study of T cell clonality in common variable immunodeficiency. Findings and caveats of the study: Fewer deletions and N-nucleotide insertions were reportedly seen in common variable immunodeficiency TCR beta sequences.

Clones were read by immunoSEQ multiplex PCR, and TCRdb kept only the in-frame ones, dropping some. This repertoire holds about 34,000 clones, and none appear only once. This CDR3 comprises 15 residues. Per germline, CDR1 LNHDA and CDR2 SQIVND (reference sequence). The J segment lost 3 bases and the V segment lost 4 bases, leaving 9 bases of the junction unmatched. The receptor's source is a human donor with common variable immunodeficiency. The chain is built from TRBV19 and TRBJ2-7; 7 nucleotides align to TRBD2. Sequencing was carried out using peripheral blood mononuclear cells. The CDR3 loop is CASSTRGGGVYEQYF. The CDR3 bases that were read are TGTGCCAGTAGTACCCGCGGGGGAGGGGTCTACGAG.